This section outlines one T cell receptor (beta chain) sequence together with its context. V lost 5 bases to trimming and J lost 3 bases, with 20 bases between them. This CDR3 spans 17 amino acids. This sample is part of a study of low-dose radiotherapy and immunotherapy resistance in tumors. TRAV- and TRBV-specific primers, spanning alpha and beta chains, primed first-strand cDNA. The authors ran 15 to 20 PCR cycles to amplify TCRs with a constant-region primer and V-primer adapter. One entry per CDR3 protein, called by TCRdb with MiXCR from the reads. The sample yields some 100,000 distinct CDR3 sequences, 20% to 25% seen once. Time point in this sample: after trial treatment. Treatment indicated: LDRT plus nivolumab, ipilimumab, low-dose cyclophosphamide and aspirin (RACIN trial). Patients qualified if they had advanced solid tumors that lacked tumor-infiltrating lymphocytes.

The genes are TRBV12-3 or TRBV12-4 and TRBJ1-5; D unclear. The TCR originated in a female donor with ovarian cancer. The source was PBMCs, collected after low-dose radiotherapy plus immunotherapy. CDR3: CASSPRRGGNFNQPQHF. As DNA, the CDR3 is TGTGCCAGCAGTCCCCGTCGAGGAGGTAACTTCAATCAGCCCCAGCATTTT.